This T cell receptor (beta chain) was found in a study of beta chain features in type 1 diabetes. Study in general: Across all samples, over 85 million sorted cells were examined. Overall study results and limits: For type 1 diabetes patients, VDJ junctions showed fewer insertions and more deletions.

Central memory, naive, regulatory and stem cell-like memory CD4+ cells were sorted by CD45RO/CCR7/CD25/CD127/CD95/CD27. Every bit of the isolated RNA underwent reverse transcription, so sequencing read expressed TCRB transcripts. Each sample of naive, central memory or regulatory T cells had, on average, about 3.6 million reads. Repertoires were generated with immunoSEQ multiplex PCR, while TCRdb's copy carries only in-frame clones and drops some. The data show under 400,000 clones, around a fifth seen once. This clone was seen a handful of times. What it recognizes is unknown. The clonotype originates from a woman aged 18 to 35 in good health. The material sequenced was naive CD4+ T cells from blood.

CDR3 amino acids: CASSYRPWEGINEQFF. The CDR3 coding sequence is TGTGCCAGCAGCTACCGTCCCTGGGAGGGAATCAATGAGCAGTTCTTC. The rearrangement uses TRBV7-2 and TRBJ2-1; TRBD2 agrees at 7 bases. The CDR3 covers 16 residues. The J segment lost 6 bases and the V segment lost 4 bases, leaving 12 bases of the junction unmatched. Germline CDR1 is SGHTA and CDR2 is FQGNSA.